This is a list of T cell receptor beta chains from one sample in a study of identical twins. TCRdb re-called the 5' RACE reads through MiXCR, storing one row per CDR3 protein. The top ten clones hold about 0.53% of a sample with around 470,000 distinct CDR3 sequences, approximately 15% of them seen once. The same data also contributed to another study, on yellow fever vaccine responses in identical twins.

What was sequenced was CD4+ T cells sorted from blood. These receptors were taken from a woman between 18 and 29 years old in good health. The CDR3 runs from the conserved cysteine through the conserved F or W. A D gene is named only where the DNA matches it firmly. Rows may omit the clone size; those that give it use once, few, many or a size class.

D gene,J gene,clone size,V gene,CDR3 length,CDR3 protein,CDR3 DNA
NA,TRBJ2-1,NA,TRBV4-2,15,CASSQEQGRDGEQFF,TGTGCCAGCAGCCAAGAACAGGGTCGTGATGGTGAGCAGTTCTTC
NA,TRBJ2-2,few,TRBV24-1,13,CATSDENTGELFF,TGTGCCACCAGTGATGAGAACACCGGGGAGCTGTTTTTT
TRBD2,TRBJ2-7,NA,TRBV5-6,15,CASSRTSGGPNEQYF,TGTGCCAGCAGCCGGACTAGCGGGGGGCCTAACGAGCAGTACTTC
TRBD2,TRBJ2-7,few,TRBV7-2,15,CASSLVTPGGYEQYF,TGTGCCAGCAGCTTAGTAACACCGGGGGGCTACGAGCAGTACTTC
NA,TRBJ2-1,many,TRBV29-1,10,CSVWHNEQFF,TGCAGCGTTTGGCACAATGAGCAGTTCTTC
NA,TRBJ2-5,NA,TRBV5-1,14,CASSLYGGQETQYF,TGCGCCAGCAGCTTGTATGGCGGCCAAGAGACCCAGTACTTC
NA,TRBJ2-5,NA,TRBV2,11,CASRTGDSTYF,TGTGCCAGCCGAACCGGGGATTCAACGTACTTC
TRBD1,TRBJ2-5,few,TRBV11-2,17,CASYSSRDRGHGETQYF,TGTGCCTCTTATAGCTCCCGGGACAGGGGACATGGAGAGACCCAGTACTTC
TRBD2,TRBJ2-3,NA,TRBV15,15,CATSWGGDSTDTQYF,TGTGCCACCAGCTGGGGGGGGGACTCGACAGATACGCAGTATTTT
NA,TRBJ1-5,NA,TRBV12-5,15,CASGLGRGGSQPQHF,TGTGCTAGTGGTTTGGGCAGGGGCGGGAGTCAGCCCCAGCATTTT
NA,TRBJ2-3,many,TRBV7-3,14,CASSLAGPADTQYF,TGTGCCAGCAGCTTAGCGGGCCCAGCAGATACGCAGTATTTT
NA,TRBJ2-1,NA,TRBV27,13,CASSSPPGGEQFF,TGTGCCAGCAGTTCCCCCCCCGGAGGTGAGCAGTTCTTC
NA,TRBJ1-3,NA,TRBV7-9,12,CASSLRSNTIYF,TGTGCCAGCAGCTTACGGTCAAACACCATATATTTT
TRBD1,TRBJ2-7,few,TRBV27,15,CASSEGQGRTYEQYF,TGTGCCAGCAGCGAGGGACAGGGGAGGACCTACGAGCAGTACTTC
TRBD1,TRBJ2-4,few,TRBV27,17,CASSGTGTGVAKNIQYF,TGTGCCAGCAGTGGAACCGGGACAGGGGTAGCCAAAAACATTCAGTACTTC
NA,TRBJ2-7,NA,TRBV6-5,12,CASNKGTHEQYF,TGTGCCAGCAATAAGGGCACCCACGAGCAGTACTTC
NA,TRBJ1-5,many,TRBV21-1,17,CASSVLDRGLSNQPQHF,TGTGCCAGCTCGGTCCTCGACAGGGGGCTAAGCAATCAGCCCCAGCATTTT
TRBD2,TRBJ2-2,many,TRBV5-1,16,CASSPRTSGSSGELFF,TGCGCCAGCAGCCCCAGGACTAGCGGGAGTTCCGGGGAGCTGTTTTTT
TRBD1,TRBJ2-2,many,TRBV15,16,CATSRALTGDTGELFF,TGTGCCACCAGCAGAGCCCTTACAGGGGACACCGGGGAGCTGTTTTTT
NA,TRBJ2-3,NA,TRBV5-1,15,CASSSQGFRTDTQYF,TGCGCCAGCAGCTCCCAGGGATTTAGGACAGATACGCAGTATTTT
TRBD1,TRBJ2-3,NA,TRBV5-1,15,CASSMGQVPPDTQYF,TGCGCCAGCAGCATGGGACAGGTTCCTCCAGATACGCAGTATTTT
NA,TRBJ2-7,NA,TRBV30,13,CAWSVKGLYEQYF,TGTGCCTGGAGTGTAAAGGGCCTCTACGAGCAGTACTTC
TRBD2,TRBJ2-5,many,TRBV7-2,17,CASTLLPDEREQETQYF,TGTGCCAGCACCCTCCTACCAGATGAGCGGGAACAAGAGACCCAGTACTTC
TRBD2,TRBJ2-1,many,TRBV4-3,18,CASSQGLGTSGRPDEQFF,TGCGCCAGCAGCCAGGGATTAGGGACTAGCGGGAGGCCCGATGAGCAGTTCTTC
TRBD1,TRBJ2-5,NA,TRBV12-5,14,CASGWGTGRETQYF,TGTGCTAGTGGTTGGGGGACAGGGCGGGAGACCCAGTACTTC
TRBD1,TRBJ2-5,few,TRBV20-1,14,CSARETGARVTQYF,TGCAGTGCTAGGGAGACAGGGGCGAGGGTGACCCAGTACTTC
NA,TRBJ2-5,few,TRBV10-3,12,CASGPGEETQYF,TGTGCCAGCGGGCCAGGGGAAGAGACCCAGTACTTC
NA,TRBJ2-7,once,TRBV6-2/TRBV6-3,15,CASSPGSTGAYEQYF,TGTGCCAGCAGCCCGGGGTCGACAGGAGCCTACGAGCAGTACTTC
TRBD1,TRBJ1-5,few,TRBV12-3/TRBV12-4,14,CASSTDREDQPQHF,TGTGCCAGCAGCACGGACAGGGAAGATCAGCCCCAGCATTTT
TRBD2,TRBJ2-3,NA,TRBV11-2,17,CASSLEVASGSTDTQYF,TGTGCCAGCAGCTTAGAGGTCGCTAGCGGGAGTACAGATACGCAGTATTTT
TRBD1,TRBJ2-3,many,TRBV24-1,16,CATSDPRTGGSDTQYF,TGTGCCACCAGTGACCCTCGGACAGGGGGCTCTGATACGCAGTATTTT
TRBD1,TRBJ1-4,NA,TRBV5-6,13,CASSMDRVEKLFF,TGTGCCAGCAGCATGGACAGGGTTGAAAAACTGTTTTTT
TRBD2,TRBJ2-1,NA,TRBV11-3,17,CASSLRTSGIPYNEQFF,TGTGCCAGCAGCCTACGGACTAGCGGGATACCCTACAATGAGCAGTTCTTC